Below, 21 T cell receptor beta chains from the same sample are listed, as sequenced in a study of EBV T-cell therapy then PD-1 blockade in nasopharyngeal carcinoma. Their cognate antigens are unknown. Specified time point: 266 days after commencement of treatment, after nivolumab therapy. Noted treatment: AdE1-LMPpoly-expanded autologous EBV-specific T-cell therapy followed by anti-PD-1 nivolumab. Sequencing used immunoSEQ multiplex PCR; TCRdb keeps in-frame clones, though not all of them. Of about 20,000 clones in the sample, around 80% were seen once. The sequencing used CD8+ T cells from blood, collected at roughly day 290 from a patient whose treatment included autologous EBV-specific T cells and nivolumab. The source of these receptors is a man in his forties with nasopharyngeal carcinoma.

A few counts support this clone. The V and J genes are TRBV5-1 and TRBJ1-2; D remains unclear. This CDR3 is built from 13 residues. Trimming cost V 4 bases and J 5 bases, with 12 bases left between them. Germline V CDR1 and CDR2: SGHRS, YFSETQ. The CDR3 region has the DNA TGCGCCAGCAGCCAAGAATCGGGATATGGCTACACCTTC. Protein: CASSQESGYGYTF.

The chain joins TRBV9 to TRBJ1-1; no reliable D call. Trimming shortened V by 3 bases and J by 1 base, and 7 bases separated the two germline ends. The CDR3 runs 13 residues. Germline V gene data show CDR1 as SGDLS and CDR2 as YYNGEE. The CDR3 here is CASSDTGNTEAFF. The CDR3 DNA is TGTGCCAGCAGCGATACGGGGAACACTGAAGCTTTCTTT.

CDR3 sequence reads: CASSFSGELFF. DNA of the CDR3: TGTGCCAGCAGTTTTTCCGGGGAGCTGTTTTTT. This chain uses TRBV12-3 or TRBV12-4 with TRBJ2-2; D is unclear. V was cut by 3 bases and J by 6 bases, with 2 bases left in between. The CDR3 runs to 11 residues.

The chain has TRBV7-9 and TRBJ2-1, with TRBD2 identical over 12 bases. CDR1 SEHNR and CDR2 FQNEAQ come from the germline V gene (reference sequence). V trimming: 5 bases; J trimming: 6 bases; junction bases outside the gene matches: 5. This CDR3 has 15 amino acids. The CDR3 loop reads CASSQRLAGANEQFF. The CDR3 DNA is TGTGCCAGCAGCCAGCGACTAGCGGGGGCCAATGAGCAGTTCTTC.

V is TRBV19 and J is TRBJ2-5, with a possible D match to TRBD2 (5 bases). The CDR3 consists of 14 residues. The V end was cut by 3 bases, the J end by 5 bases, with 13 bases between. The germline CDR1 and CDR2 sequences are LNHDA and SQIVND (reference sequence). The CDR3 nucleotides are TGTGCCAGTAGTATCGCCCTCGGCGGGGAGACCCAGTACTTC. Amino acid sequence: CASSIALGGETQYF. Supplemented by reference TRBV19 and TRBJ2-5, the full variable domain reads DGGITQSPKYLFRKEGQNVTLSCEQNLNHDAMYWYRQDPGQGLRLIYYSQIVNDFQKGDIAEGYSVSREKKESFPLTVTSAQKNPTAFYLCASSIALGGETQYFGPGTRLLVL.

This clone was found a few times. The rearrangement uses TRBV19 and TRBJ2-2; TRBD2 matches at 8 bases. The CDR3 length is 12 residues. Germline V lookup: CDR1 LNHDA, CDR2 SQIVND (reference sequence). V lost 10 bases and J lost 7; bases outside the gene matches: 5. The CDR3 here is CATGGVVGELFF. The CDR3, as DNA: TGTGCCACGGGGGGGGTAGTCGGGGAGCTGTTTTTT.

The chain combines TRBV21-1 with TRBJ1-1; the D segment call TRBD1 is taken from the table without a DNA check. TRBV21-1 is a pseudogene locus. CDR3 length equals 20 residues. The CDR3: CASSTKGRLGRTGMNTEAFF. The CDR3, as DNA: TGTGCCAGCAGCACAAAGGGGAGGCTGGGGAGGACAGGGATGAACACTGAAGCTTTCTTT.

The genes are TRBV28 and TRBJ2-7; unclear D gene. Trimming left V 2 bases short and J 2 bases short, with 4 bases between. This CDR3 spans 12 amino acids. The germline V gene encodes CDR1 MDHEN and CDR2 SYDVKM. This CDR3 reads CASSLTAYEQYF. The CDR3 DNA reads as TGTGCCAGCAGTTTAACGGCCTACGAGCAGTACTTC.

CDR3 residues: CATSRVGQGRTGELFF. The CDR3 DNA follows: TGTGCCACCAGCAGAGTAGGGCAGGGTAGGACCGGGGAGCTGTTTTTT. V and J are TRBV15 and TRBJ2-2, with D possibly being TRBD1 (5 bases). Trimming cost V 1 base and J 5 bases, with 14 bases left between them. This CDR3 has 16 residues. The germline V gene encodes CDR1 LNHNV and CDR2 YYDKDF (reference sequence). Looking up the rest from reference TRBV15 and TRBJ2-2 gives the full variable domain: DAMVIQNPRYQVTQFGKPVTLSCSQTLNHNVMYWYQQKSSQAPKLLFHYYDKDFNNEADTPDNFQSRRPNTSFCFLDIRSPGLGDTAMYLCATSRVGQGRTGELFFGEGSRLTVL.

The CDR3 sequence: CASSPDPPPGQETQYF. CDR3 sequence (DNA): TGTGCCAGCAGCCCCGACCCGCCGCCAGGCCAAGAGACCCAGTACTTC. This rearrangement joins TRBV5-8 to TRBJ2-5; D gene unclear. The CDR3 runs to 16 residues. V lost 4 bases to trimming and J lost 1 base, with 17 bases between them. CDR1 is SGHTS and CDR2 is YDEGEE in the germline V gene.

The chain has TRBV29-1 and TRBJ2-3, with 11 bases lining up with TRBD2. Germline V lookup: CDR1 SQVTM, CDR2 ANQGSEA. The CDR3 spans 15 residues. V lost 6 bases and J lost 0; bases outside the gene matches: 5. CDR3 protein: CSVGTSGPSTDTQYF. CDR3 DNA sequence: TGCAGCGTGGGGACTAGCGGACCTAGCACAGATACGCAGTATTTT.

This rearrangement joins TRBV19 to TRBJ2-7, with D uncertain. CDR3 length: 14 amino acids. Germline V gene data show CDR1 as LNHDA and CDR2 as SQIVND (reference sequence). V lost 8 bases to trimming and J lost 2 bases, with 16 bases between them. CDR3 in DNA: TGTGCCAGTTCTCCCCCAGGAACCCCCTACGAGCAGTACTTC. This codes for CASSPPGTPYEQYF.

As concerns this clone: The sample holds other DNA sequences that translate to the same CDR3. This sequence joins TRBV5-4 and TRBJ1-1; no reliable D call. V lost 2 bases, J lost 0 bases, and 5 bases lay in between. The CDR3 loop spans 13 amino acids. The germline gives CDR1 SGHNT, CDR2 YYREEE (reference sequence). CDR3 DNA sequence: TGTGCCAGCAGCTTAGAGATGAACACTGAAGCTTTCTTT. It specifies CASSLEMNTEAFF.

This chain connects TRBV7-9 to TRBJ2-6; D may match TRBD1 or TRBD2 (6 bases each). CDR3 length equals 15 residues. Germline V gene lookup returns CDR1 SEHNR and CDR2 FQNEAQ (reference sequence). Trimming took 6 bases from V and 2 from J, leaving 11 bases between them. The CDR3 loop is CASSSGATGANVLTF. The CDR3 nucleotides are TGTGCCAGCAGTTCGGGGGCAACTGGGGCCAACGTCCTGACTTTC.

The V call is TRBV4-3, the J call TRBJ1-2; D is ambiguous. The CDR3 extends over 15 amino acids. Per germline, CDR1 LGHNA and CDR2 YSLEER. Trimming removed 2 bases from V and 0 bases from J, with 10 bases in between. In DNA, the CDR3 is TGCGCCAGCAGCCAAAACGACATAACTAACTATGGCTACACCTTC. Amino acids: CASSQNDITNYGYTF.

The rearrangement links TRBV19 to TRBJ2-7; D may correspond to TRBD1 or TRBD2 (5 bases each). The germline CDR1 and CDR2 sequences are LNHDA and SQIVND (reference sequence). CDR3 length equals 14 residues. V shed 3 bases and J shed 3 bases, with 12 bases lying between them. Here the CDR3 reads CASSMGLALYEQYF. CDR3 DNA sequence: TGTGCCAGTAGTATGGGGCTAGCCCTCTACGAGCAGTACTTC.

This sequence joins TRBV5-8 and TRBJ2-7, with TRBD1 identical over 7 bases. V was pared by 2 bases and J by 4 bases, with 3 bases of the junction left unmatched. Germline V gene lookup returns CDR1 SGHTS and CDR2 YDEGEE. The CDR3 spans 13 residues. This CDR3 is CASSFGRGYEQYF. In DNA, the CDR3 is TGTGCCAGCAGCTTTGGCAGGGGGTACGAGCAGTACTTC.

This clone was seen a single time. J is TRBJ1-4 and V is TRBV6-5; D gene ambiguous. This CDR3 comprises 15 residues. V was clipped by 0 bases and J by 0 bases, with 5 bases between them. Germline V gives CDR1 MNHEY, CDR2 SVGAGI. The CDR3 is CASSYSETTNEKLFF. CDR3 nucleotides: TGTGCCAGCAGTTACTCGGAAACAACTAATGAAAAACTGTTTTTT.

The V call is TRBV28, the J call TRBJ1-5, with D unclear. The length of the CDR3 is 14 residues. From germline, CDR1 is MDHEN and CDR2 SYDVKM. V lost 3 bases and J lost 9, with 15 bases in between. The CDR3 sequence: CASSFRVPPWPQHF. The CDR3 DNA is TGTGCCAGCAGTTTCCGGGTCCCCCCTTGGCCCCAGCATTTT.

In this sample, this clone turned up a few times. This chain links TRBV3-1 (or the pseudogene TRBV3-2) with TRBJ1-3, with D unresolved. Deletions cut 9 bases from V and 0 bases from J, with 21 bases between. CDR1 LGHDT and CDR2 YNNKEL come from the germline V gene (reference sequence). The CDR3 extends over 17 amino acids. The CDR3 region has the DNA TGTGCCAGTAGCTTCTTGCGCCTTGGATTCTCTGGAAACACCATATATTTT. Protein: CASSFLRLGFSGNTIYF.

This sequence joins TRBV6-5 and TRBJ2-2; D is ambiguous. The CDR3 sequence is 14 residues long. V was clipped by 4 bases and J by 3 bases, with 9 bases between them. Germline lookup yields CDR1 MNHEY and CDR2 SVGAGI. The CDR3 coding sequence is TGTGCCAGCAGTTCGTCTTCCCACACCGGGGAGCTGTTTTTT. This translates into CASSSSSHTGELFF.